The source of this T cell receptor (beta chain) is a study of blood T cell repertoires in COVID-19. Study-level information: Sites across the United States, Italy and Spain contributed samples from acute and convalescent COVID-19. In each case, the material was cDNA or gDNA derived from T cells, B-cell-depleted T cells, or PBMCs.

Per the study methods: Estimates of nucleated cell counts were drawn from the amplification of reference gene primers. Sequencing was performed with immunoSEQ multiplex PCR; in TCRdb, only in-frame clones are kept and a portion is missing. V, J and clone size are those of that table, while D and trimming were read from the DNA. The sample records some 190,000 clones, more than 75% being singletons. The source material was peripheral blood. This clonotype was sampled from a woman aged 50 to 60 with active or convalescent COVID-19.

This chain's CDR3 is CASSLEGGDYGYTF. Written as DNA, the CDR3 is TGCGCCAGCAGCTTGGAAGGGGGGGACTATGGCTACACCTTC. The chain has TRBV5-1 and TRBJ1-2; D possibly corresponds to TRBD1 (6 bases). In germline, CDR1 is SGHRS, CDR2 YFSETQ. V was clipped by 0 bases and J by 3 bases, with 9 bases between them. This CDR3 spans 14 amino acids.